This T cell receptor (beta chain) was found in a study of T cell repertoires in cytomegalovirus infection. About the research overall: Newly reported HLA-C-restricted and thoroughly characterized HLA-B-restricted CMV epitopes were employed. Findings of the study overall: Public TCR beta family frequency separated CMV-and-HLA carriers, including in an independent cohort. Clonotype analysis showed dominance of the ex vivo response by HLA-C-restricted CMV-specific TCR beta clonotypes.

CDR1 is MDHEN and CDR2 is SYDVKM in the germline V gene. The germline V and J ends were trimmed by 10 bases and 4 bases, with 19 bases remaining between them. The CDR3 has 14 residues. The count of this clonotype is one. Its antigen is undetermined. MiXCR was run by TCRdb on the reads, yielding one entry per CDR3 protein. The table lists 100,000 to 150,000 distinct CDR3 sequences, over 25% of them singletons, with 58% in the top ten. The chain combines TRBV28 with TRBJ1-2; D ambiguous. The source material was CD8+ T cells from cultured PBMCs, sampled from culture after CMV antigen stimulation. This clonotype was sampled from a human donor in good health (CMV status not recorded). Some clones in this sample may be carry-over from other donors' samples. CDR3 in DNA: TGTGCCATCAAGTATAGCGGCCAATTCTATGGCTACACCTTC. Amino acids: CAIKYSGQFYGYTF.